This T cell receptor (beta chain) appears in the sequencing data of a study of blood T cell repertoires in COVID-19. At the level of the study: Italy, Spain and the United States were the sources of the convalescent and acute COVID-19 samples.

CDR1 and CDR2 from the germline V gene are SGDLS and YYNGEE. The CDR3 is 15 residues long. The junction had 7 bases not matched to a gene; V was cut back by 0 bases and J by 4 bases. Sequencing was performed with immunoSEQ multiplex PCR; in TCRdb, only in-frame clones are kept and a portion is missing. The sample has 130,000 to 150,000 clones; roughly 81% are singletons. The TCR sequence derives from a human donor with acute or convalescent COVID-19. The donor label of this sample is uncertain. Sample: peripheral blood. The V and J genes are TRBV9 and TRBJ2-7; 7 nucleotides line up with TRBD1. CDR3 DNA sequence: TGTGCCAGCAGCGTAGGACAGGGATTAGGGTACGAGCAGTACTTC. Translation: CASSVGQGLGYEQYF.